These 28 T cell receptor beta chains were sequenced from one sample in a study of blood T cell repertoires in COVID-19 (dated by TCRdb to 2018 to 2021). Preparation of the library involved the immunoSEQ multiplex PCR assay. Not all clones reach the TCRdb copy of this immuneACCESS table, which keeps in-frame sequences only. Checked studies attribute under half of the gap to unresolved V genes and leave the rest unexplained. The table for this sample lists tens of thousands of clones; approximately 88% of them were counted only once. Of the sample, about 16% is held by the ten largest clones. Sequenced: peripheral blood. Receptors originate from a man in his sixties with COVID-19, enrolled during active disease.

The V and J genes are TRBV27 and TRBJ2-1; 11 bases map to TRBD1. The CDR3 is 14 residues long. V gave up 8 bases and J gave up 6 bases; unmatched junction bases: 6. Germline V gene data show CDR1 as MNHEY and CDR2 as SMNVEV (reference sequence). CDR3 in amino acids: CASGRDRGGNEQFF. The CDR3 DNA sequence: TGTGCCAGCGGCCGGGACAGGGGGGGCAATGAGCAGTTCTTC.

This chain joins TRBV5-1 and TRBJ1-1; TRBD1 matches at 7 bases. The CDR3 totals 15 residues. Trimming at V came to 0 bases and at J to 0 bases, leaving 2 bases not matched to a gene. Looked up from germline, CDR1 is SGHRS and CDR2 is YFSETQ. The DNA for the CDR3 is TGCGCCAGCAGCTTGGAGGGACAGCTGAACACTGAAGCTTTCTTT. Its translation is CASSLEGQLNTEAFF.

CDR3 loop: CASKSRLNQPQHF. In DNA, the CDR3 is TGTGCCAGCAAATCGAGACTCAATCAGCCCCAGCATTTT. J is TRBJ1-5 and V is TRBV6-5; D unresolved. Trimming stripped 7 bases from V and 3 bases from J, with 10 bases between. The germline V gene has CDR1 MNHEY and CDR2 SVGAGI. There are 13 residues in the CDR3.

The rearrangement uses TRBV29-1 and TRBJ1-2; 10 bases are shared with TRBD1. The CDR3 extends over 12 amino acids. Per germline, CDR1 SQVTM and CDR2 ANQGSEA. Trimming at V came to 7 bases and at J to 8 bases, leaving 7 bases not matched to a gene. As DNA, the CDR3 is TGCAGCGATAGACAGGGGGCGTCCGGCTACACCTTC. Its translation: CSDRQGASGYTF.

The chain joins TRBV7-3 to TRBJ1-5, with D uncertain. This CDR3 spans 14 amino acids. V lost 6 bases, J lost 8 bases, and 17 bases lay in between. Germline V lookup: CDR1 SGHTA, CDR2 FQGTGA. DNA for the CDR3: TGTGCCAGCAGGGGCGGGGTACGACAAAAGCCCCAGCATTTT. It translates to CASRGGVRQKPQHF.

The table lists this clone with a count of one. The chain combines TRBV7-3 with TRBJ2-3; 7 bases are a match to TRBD1. With 5 bases clipped from V and 0 bases from J, the junction kept 5 bases outside the gene matches. Germline V gene data show CDR1 as SGHTA and CDR2 as FQGTGA. This CDR3 has 15 amino acids. CDR3 nucleotide sequence: TGTGCCAGCAGCCGACAGGGATATAGCACAGATACGCAGTATTTT. Amino acids: CASSRQGYSTDTQYF.

The genes are TRBV5-1 and TRBJ1-2; 10 nucleotides line up with TRBD1. Germline loops: CDR1 SGHRS, CDR2 YFSETQ. After removal of 0 bases from V and 2 bases from J, the junction contained 1 base not matched to a gene. The CDR3 extends over 15 amino acids. CDR3 DNA sequence: TGCGCCAGCAGCTTGGCGGGACAGGGGAACTATGGCTACACCTTC. Translated: CASSLAGQGNYGYTF.

V and J are TRBV19 and TRBJ1-2, with D hard to call. The CDR3 has 14 residues. Germline V gives CDR1 LNHDA, CDR2 SQIVND (reference sequence). Trimming pared 7 bases from V and 5 bases from J, leaving 17 bases between. The CDR3 bases are TGTGCCAGTAACGCTCGGGGTGAGAGGTATGGCTACACCTTC. Amino acid sequence: CASNARGERYGYTF.

This clone has a single count. The chain couples TRBV28 to TRBJ1-4; 8 bases are shared with TRBD1. J was trimmed by 0 bases and V by 5 bases; bases with no gene match: 8. This CDR3 region has 17 residues. CDR1 is MDHEN, CDR2 SYDVKM, per germline. CDR3 residues: CASSGRTGSATNEKLFF. CDR3 nucleotide sequence: TGTGCCAGCAGTGGGAGGACAGGGTCTGCAACTAATGAAAAACTGTTTTTT.

CDR3: CASSRAPTSGSSTDTQYF. For the CDR3, the DNA is TGTGCCAGCAGCCGCGCCCCGACTAGCGGGAGCAGCACAGATACGCAGTATTTT. The rearrangement uses TRBV3-1 (or the pseudogene TRBV3-2) and TRBJ2-3, with 12 positions matching TRBD2. The CDR3 loop spans 18 amino acids. CDR1 and CDR2 (germline): LGHDT, YNNKEL (reference sequence). The trim removed 4 bases at V and 0 bases at J, leaving 8 bases unmatched.

This chain uses TRBV28 with TRBJ2-3; 7 nucleotides align to TRBD1. Germline V CDR1 and CDR2: MDHEN, SYDVKM. The CDR3 has 14 amino acids. The trim removed 5 bases at V and 4 bases at J, leaving 6 bases unmatched. The CDR3 nucleotides are TGTGCCAGCAGTGTACTGACAGGGCCAGATACGCAGTATTTT. Amino acids: CASSVLTGPDTQYF.

The chain is built from TRBV10-3 and TRBJ2-1; 7 nucleotides align to TRBD2. Germline CDR1 is ENHRY and CDR2 is SYGVKD. The V and J ends lost 6 bases and 8 bases, in that order; junction bases with no gene match: 10. This CDR3 comprises 14 residues. CDR3 in amino acids: CAIRLRGTSDEQFF. DNA for the CDR3: TGTGCCATCAGACTCCGAGGAACTAGCGATGAGCAGTTCTTC.

The gene calls are TRBV7-9 and TRBJ1-3; 7 bases match TRBD1. This CDR3 has 15 amino acids. Germline lookup yields CDR1 SEHNR and CDR2 FQNEAQ (reference sequence). V trimming: 5 bases; J trimming: 2 bases; junction bases outside the gene matches: 6. CDR3 protein: CASSPRQGTGNTIYF. CDR3 in DNA: TGTGCCAGCAGCCCCAGACAGGGTACTGGAAACACCATATATTTT.

The rearrangement uses TRBV14 and TRBJ2-7; weak D call: TRBD1 (5 bases). The V end was cut by 4 bases, the J end by 5 bases, with 15 bases between. This CDR3 comprises 14 residues. Germline CDR1 reads SGHDN; CDR2 reads FVKESK. The CDR3 DNA follows: TGTGCCAGCAGCCCCCAGGGCCTAGGCGACGAGCAGTACTTC. Encoded protein: CASSPQGLGDEQYF.

DNA of the CDR3: TGTGCCAGCAGAGAAACACAGATTGATGGCTACACCTTC. Protein: CASRETQIDGYTF. J is TRBJ1-2 and V is TRBV2; D unclear. Trimming removed 6 bases from V and 6 bases from J, with 14 bases in between. The CDR3 extends over 13 amino acids. Germline V gives CDR1 SNHLY, CDR2 FYNNEI.

A few counts support this clone. The chain links TRBV6-5 to TRBJ2-5, with D possibly TRBD1 on 5 matching bases. With 6 bases removed from V and 5 bases from J, the gap between germline ends came to 7 bases. Germline V CDR1 and CDR2: MNHEY, SVGAGI. The CDR3 sequence is 11 residues long. The CDR3 sequence is CASRGLETQYF. The CDR3 nucleotides are TGTGCCAGCAGGGGGCTTGAGACCCAGTACTTC.

This clone was observed a handful of times. V and J are TRBV11-3 and TRBJ2-1, with no clear D. The V gene's germline CDR1 is SGHNT and CDR2 YENEEA. The CDR3 contains 13 residues. The V end lost 1 base, the J end lost 7 bases, and 8 bases lay between the germline ends. In DNA form, the CDR3 reads TGTGCCAGCAGCTTAGGGAGCCTAAATGAGCAGTTCTTC. Translated, it gives CASSLGSLNEQFF.

This chain joins TRBV9 and TRBJ2-1; 10 bases align to TRBD2. The CDR3 spans 15 residues. With V trimmed by 1 base and J by 6 bases, 4 bases remained unmatched. Germline lookup yields CDR1 SGDLS and CDR2 YYNGEE. For the CDR3, the DNA is TGTGCCAGCAGCGTAAGCGGGGGGGCGGGCAATGAGCAGTTCTTC. Its protein is CASSVSGGAGNEQFF.

This chain links TRBV28 with TRBJ1-5, with D perhaps matching TRBD1 (6 bases). The CDR3 has 17 amino acids. V was cut by 4 bases and J by 1 base, with 17 bases left in between. Germline V CDR1 and CDR2: MDHEN, SYDVKM. CDR3 region: CASSSPSAGESNQPQHF. CDR3 coding DNA: TGTGCCAGCAGTTCACCCAGTGCAGGGGAAAGCAATCAGCCCCAGCATTTT.

This clone has just a few counts. This chain connects TRBV3-1 (or the pseudogene TRBV3-2) to TRBJ1-1; TRBD1 might be the D (6 bases). The germline CDR1 and CDR2 sequences are LGHDT and YNNKEL (reference sequence). V lost 6 bases to trimming and J lost 10 bases, with 15 bases between them. The CDR3 extends over 12 amino acids. Written as DNA, the CDR3 is TGTGCCAGCAGTCACAGGGCTCGAACAGCTTTCTTT. Amino acid sequence: CASSHRARTAFF.

The V call is TRBV3-1 (or the pseudogene TRBV3-2), the J call TRBJ2-1, with 8 bases fitting TRBD2. Germline CDR1 and CDR2: LGHDT and YNNKEL (reference sequence). The ends lost 2 bases at V and 5 bases at J; junction bases unmatched: 8. The CDR3 loop spans 16 amino acids. CDR3 bases: TGTGCCAGCAGCCAACTTAGCGGGGAAATAAACAATGAGCAGTTCTTC. The encoded protein is CASSQLSGEINNEQFF.

This chain joins TRBV24-1 and TRBJ2-2; 7 positions agree with TRBD2. The length of the CDR3 is 20 residues. V lost 4 bases to trimming and J lost 4 bases; unmatched junction nucleotides: 20. Germline V gene data show CDR1 as KGHDR and CDR2 as SFDVKD. The CDR3 spells CATSDRGTPRTSRGTGELFF. The CDR3 coding sequence is TGTGCCACCAGTGACCGCGGTACACCCCGGACTAGTAGGGGCACCGGGGAGCTGTTTTTT.

The chain joins TRBV16 to TRBJ1-2; maybe TRBD1 (6 bases). Germline CDR1 is KGHSY and CDR2 is FQNENV. The CDR3 consists of 14 residues. Trimming took 4 bases from V and 4 from J, leaving 13 bases between them. The CDR3 spells CASSPNGGGYGYTF. The CDR3 DNA follows: TGTGCCAGCAGCCCTAATGGGGGCGGCTATGGCTACACCTTC.

In its sample, this clone was seen a few times. The chain combines TRBV5-5 with TRBJ1-5, with TRBD1 matching over 8 bases. From germline, CDR1 is SGHKS and CDR2 YYEKEE (reference sequence). The CDR3 is 15 amino acids. The V gene end was trimmed by 4 bases and the J gene end by 5 bases; junction bases not matched to a gene: 8. CDR3 in amino acids: CASSGRPTGDQPQHF. The DNA of the CDR3 is TGTGCCAGCAGCGGACGCCCGACAGGGGATCAGCCCCAGCATTTT.

This chain uses TRBV3-1 (or the pseudogene TRBV3-2) with TRBJ1-2, with a tentative D call TRBD1 (6 bases). The germline V and J ends were trimmed by 2 bases and 2 bases, with 12 bases remaining between them. The CDR3 consists of 15 residues. Germline CDR1 is LGHDT and CDR2 is YNNKEL (reference sequence). CDR3 residues: CASSQSGGLNYGYTF. CDR3 DNA sequence: TGTGCCAGCAGCCAAAGCGGGGGGCTAAACTATGGCTACACCTTC.

The chain carries TRBV27 and TRBJ1-2; no clear D. V lost 5 bases and J lost 3, with 10 bases in between. This CDR3 contains 13 residues. Germline-derived CDR1 and CDR2 are MNHEY and SMNVEV (reference sequence). The CDR3 sequence: CASSLDGDYGYTF. As DNA, the CDR3 is TGTGCCAGCAGTCTCGACGGAGACTATGGCTACACCTTC.

The V gene is TRBV5-1, the J gene TRBJ2-1; 11 bases fit TRBD2. Germline CDR1 and CDR2: SGHRS and YFSETQ. With V trimmed by 0 bases and J by 15 bases, 11 bases remained unmatched. CDR3 length: 15 amino acids. DNA for the CDR3: TGCGCCAGCAGCTTGGATAGGGGACTAGCGGCCCAAGGGTTCTTC. This codes for CASSLDRGLAAQGFF. The variable domain in full, completed from reference TRBV5-1 and TRBJ2-1, reads KAGVTQTPRYLIKTRGQQVTLSCSPISGHRSVSWYQQTPGQGLQFLFEYFSETQRNKGNFPGRFSGRQFSNSRSEMNVSTLELGDSALYLCASSLDRGLAAQGFFGPGTRLTVL.

The chain joins TRBV29-1 to TRBJ2-1; TRBD2 agrees at 12 bases. The CDR3 sequence is 16 residues long. The germline V gene has CDR1 SQVTM and CDR2 ANQGSEA. V shed 4 bases and J 2 bases; nucleotides not matched to a gene: 6. The CDR3 region has the DNA TGCAGCGTTGGGGGACTAGCGGGCTCCCCCTACAATGAGCAGTTCTTC. Its translation is CSVGGLAGSPYNEQFF.